This record looks at one TCR beta chain sequence and its context. Its target is not known. The sample is drawn from a study of cytomegalovirus exposure and HLA in healthy donors. Across the whole study: An early release of data contained approximately 80 million unique TCRs, which came from HLA-typed donors.

The study's findings and limits: As a later analysis showed, a missense DCLRE1C variant was linked to trimming of TCR beta V- and J-genes. Later, TCR association rates were found to vary by HLA locus, highest for DRB1 and lowest for HLA-C.

The CDR3 consists of 14 residues. CDR1 is SNHLY, CDR2 FYNNEI, per germline. Trimming stripped 2 bases from V and 6 bases from J, with 10 bases between. The PCR ran on 60 Vbeta and 13 Jbeta primers. Sequenced by immunoSEQ multiplex PCR; TCRdb stores in-frame clones only, minus some. The sample lists nearly 200,000 clones, about three quarters seen once, with over 2% in the top ten. The sequencing sample was made of PBMCs. The genes are TRBV2 and TRBJ2-2; TRBD2 is a possible D gene (5 bases). This TCR was recovered from a woman aged 25-40 years in good health and CMV-seropositive. The CDR3 DNA reads as TGTGCCAGCAGTGAACTCGGGATTTCCGGGGAGCTGTTTTTT. It translates to CASSELGISGELFF.